These 21 T cell receptor beta chains came from one sample sequenced in a study of CD8+CD57+ T cells in acquired aplastic anemia. The study profiled TCR beta VDJ and CDR3 using genomic DNA as template. MiXCR, run by TCRdb on the reads, gives a single entry per CDR3 protein. This table has over 150,000 distinct CDR3 sequences, less than 65% appearing once. Sequencing was carried out using sorted CD4+, CD8+, or CD8+CD57+ T cells (not recorded which) from PBMCs. All receptors derive from a human donor in good health, serving as a control.

The rearrangement uses TRBV2 and TRBJ1-2; 8 bases are shared with TRBD1. After removal of 2 bases from V and 7 bases from J, the junction contained 3 bases not matched to a gene. CDR1 and CDR2 (germline): SNHLY, FYNNEI. This CDR3 has 13 amino acids. Here the CDR3 DNA reads TGTGCCAGCAGTGAAACAGGGGGATTTGGCTACACCTTC. Protein: CASSETGGFGYTF.

This chain connects TRBV9 to TRBJ2-2; 8 nucleotides line up with TRBD1. V shed 2 bases and J 4 bases; nucleotides not matched to a gene: 10. The CDR3 contains 17 residues. The germline gives CDR1 SGDLS, CDR2 YYNGEE. CDR3: CASSVSIQGATTGELFF. The CDR3 nucleotides are TGTGCCAGCAGCGTGTCCATCCAGGGGGCGACCACCGGGGAGCTGTTTTTT.

The V and J genes are TRBV10-3 and TRBJ1-2; 12 nucleotides line up with TRBD1. J gave up 4 bases and V 6 bases, and 3 bases lay outside the gene matches. The germline gives CDR1 ENHRY, CDR2 SYGVKD. The length of the CDR3 is 14 residues. CDR3 DNA sequence: TGTGCCATCAGCTCGGGACAGGGGGCCTATGGCTACACCTTC. The encoded protein is CAISSGQGAYGYTF.

The V call is TRBV20-1, the J call TRBJ1-5, with D possibly matching TRBD1 (5 bases). The CDR3 spans 15 residues. The germline V gene has CDR1 DFQATT and CDR2 SNEGSKA (reference sequence). Trimming took off 6 bases at V and 8 bases at J, with 23 bases between the two ends. CDR3: CSALGGGVINEPQHF. CDR3 sequence (DNA): TGCAGTGCCCTTGGCGGGGGGGTTATAAATGAGCCCCAGCATTTT.

This clonotype was seen many times. The chain carries TRBV6-5 and TRBJ2-7; either TRBD1 or TRBD2 may supply D (5 bases each). Looked up from germline, CDR1 is MNHEY and CDR2 is SVGAGI. The V end was cut by 11 bases, the J end by 4 bases, with 15 bases between. The CDR3 extends over 12 amino acids. CDR3 nucleotide sequence: TGTGCCGCCGGGACCGCAGGATACGAGCAGTACTTC. Translated, it gives CAAGTAGYEQYF.

On this clonotype itself: The conserved final phenylalanine or tryptophan is absent from the CDR3, which likely points to a read error. The rearrangement uses TRBV10-3 and TRBJ2-3, with D tentatively TRBD1 (6 bases). Germline CDR1 ENHRY, CDR2 SYGVKD. The CDR3 runs to 15 residues. With 7 bases removed from V and 3 bases from J, the gap between germline ends came to 17 bases. The DNA of the CDR3 is TGTGCCATCAAACCGGGACAATCAGAGACAGATACGCAGTATATT. Amino acids: CAIKPGQSETDTQYI.

This chain connects TRBV19 to TRBJ2-2; D not certain. V was shortened by 1 base and J by 6 bases, with 0 bases between the two germline ends. Per germline, CDR1 LNHDA and CDR2 SQIVND (reference sequence). The CDR3 is made up of 11 amino acids. The DNA for the CDR3 is TGTGCCAGTAGTATAGCCGGGGAGCTGTTTTTT. It codes for CASSIAGELFF.

This clonotype was recorded at least ten times. The chain recombines TRBV7-9 with TRBJ2-7; no reliable D call. Deletions cut 5 bases from V and 3 bases from J, with 11 bases between. This CDR3 region has 13 residues. Germline lookup yields CDR1 SEHNR and CDR2 FQNEAQ (reference sequence). The CDR3 region is CASSPDHVYEQYF. CDR3 nucleotides: TGTGCCAGCAGCCCCGACCACGTCTACGAGCAGTACTTC.

Many counts were recorded for this clonotype. The chain recombines TRBV7-2 with TRBJ1-2; 9 bases line up with TRBD1. Germline CDR1 is SGHTA and CDR2 is FQGNSA. The CDR3 length is 13 residues. J was trimmed by 8 bases and V by 5 bases; bases with no gene match: 6. DNA of the CDR3: TGTGCCAGCAGCCCGGGACAGGGCGGAGGCTACACCTTC. Protein: CASSPGQGGGYTF.

This clonotype was picked up many times. V gene TRBV4-1 combines with J gene TRBJ2-2; no firm D call. The CDR3 is made up of 11 amino acids. CDR1 and CDR2 from the germline V gene are MGHRA and YSYEKL. The germline V and J ends were trimmed by 4 bases and 7 bases, with 4 bases remaining between them. This chain's CDR3 is CASSRDGELFF. The CDR3 DNA reads TGCGCCAGCAGCCGGGACGGGGAGCTGTTTTTT.

This sequence joins TRBV6-5 and TRBJ2-1; 9 bases are shared with TRBD1. The CDR3 loop spans 15 amino acids. Germline V gene sequence: CDR1 MNHEY, CDR2 SVGAGI. V was clipped by 5 bases and J by 3 bases; unmatched bases: 5. CDR3 nucleotides: TGTGCCAGCAGTCGGACAGGGGTGGACTACAATGAGCAGTTCTTC. It yields the protein CASSRTGVDYNEQFF.

The rearrangement links TRBV2 to TRBJ2-7; 10 bases are shared with TRBD2. The CDR3 is made up of 15 amino acids. Losses at the gene ends were 4 bases for V and 6 bases for J; bases not matched to a gene: 9. CDR1 and CDR2 (germline): SNHLY, FYNNEI. This CDR3 is CASSGLAGVAAEQYF. The CDR3 coding sequence is TGTGCCAGCAGTGGTCTAGCGGGAGTGGCAGCCGAGCAGTACTTC.

With regard to this clonotype: The junction departs from germline at one end; a sequencing error may be responsible. CDR3 in amino acids: CASSDPGTARTGGLFF. The CDR3 DNA reads TGTGCCAGCAGTGACCCTGGGACAGCGAGGACCGGGGGGCTGTTTTTT. V and J are TRBV25-1 and TRBJ2-2, with D possibly TRBD1 on 7 matching bases. The CDR3 contains 16 residues. Per germline, CDR1 MGHDK and CDR2 SYGVNS.

This clonotype was found a few times. A read error may explain this, as a much larger clone is one base away. It is likely a read error, because the conserved phenylalanine at the end of the CDR3 is missing. This rearrangement joins TRBV6-1 to TRBJ2-7; D is possibly TRBD1 (6 bases). Germline-derived CDR1 and CDR2 are MNHNS and SASEGT. V was pared by 8 bases and J by 5 bases, with 22 bases between. The CDR3 consists of 15 residues. The CDR3 protein is CASPGTSGLLHEQYS. CDR3 nucleotides: TGTGCCAGCCCTGGGACATCCGGACTCCTCCACGAGCAGTACTCC.

This clonotype was counted ten times or more. A junction end diverges from the germline sequence, so it may reflect a read error. The V and J genes are TRBV12-3 or TRBV12-4 and TRBJ1-1; the D gene is possibly TRBD1 (6 bases). CDR3 length: 11 amino acids. The CDR3 loop reads CASSLGYRATF. The CDR3 DNA is TGTGCCAGCAGTTTGGGGTACAGGGCAACCTTT.

This clonotype was counted at least ten times. This rearrangement joins TRBV11-2 to TRBJ1-2, with D tentatively TRBD1 (5 bases). Germline CDR1 is SGHAT and CDR2 is FQNNGV. This CDR3 has 15 residues. V shed 1 base and J shed 4 bases, with 13 bases lying between them. The CDR3 nucleotides are TGTGCCAGCAGCTTAGTTCAGGGAGGAGGCTATGGCTACACCTTC. It yields the protein CASSLVQGGGYGYTF.

This clonotype has a handful of counts. The conserved phenylalanine or tryptophan is not found at the CDR3 terminus, so this likely reflects a read error. The DNA is omitted, as the CDR3 cannot be located on it reliably, and the CDR3 follows TCRdb's listing. The CDR3 region is CASSLAGLAGVRV. The chain links TRBV7-2 to TRBJ2-1; TRBD2, the table's D call, lacks a check against the DNA. The CDR3 region is 13 residues in length, termini included. CDR1 is SGHTA, CDR2 FQGNSA, per germline.

At least ten counts were recorded for this clonotype. The chain joins TRBV2 to TRBJ2-2, with D perhaps matching TRBD2 (5 bases). This CDR3 region has 15 residues. V lost 0 bases and J lost 7, with 12 bases in between. Germline V gene data show CDR1 as SNHLY and CDR2 as FYNNEI. The CDR3 DNA reads TGTGCCAGCAGTGAAGCGACTACGGGCAGCGGGGAGCTGTTTTTT. This gives the protein CASSEATTGSGELFF.

The chain couples TRBV18 to TRBJ1-3; D ambiguous. CDR3 length equals 16 residues. Germline lookup yields CDR1 KGHSH and CDR2 LQKENI. Trimming cost V 0 bases and J 0 bases, with 9 bases left between them. The CDR3 DNA reads as TGTGCCAGCTCACCACCCATGCTAAGCTCTGGAAACACCATATATTTT. Encoded protein: CASSPPMLSSGNTIYF.

This clonotype was found a few times. Because it lacks the conserved phenylalanine or tryptophan at the end, this CDR3 is likely a read error. The DNA is omitted, as the CDR3 cannot be located on it reliably, and the CDR3 follows TCRdb's listing. The chain carries TRBV10-2 and TRBJ2-7; TRBD2, as called in the table, went unchecked against the DNA. Germline V gives CDR1 WSHSY, CDR2 SAAADI. From its first to its last residue, the CDR3 has 9 amino acids. The CDR3 here is CASSERTSG.

The V gene is TRBV19, the J gene TRBJ1-6; D remains ambiguous. CDR1 and CDR2 from the germline V gene are LNHDA and SQIVND (reference sequence). V shed 2 bases and J shed 8 bases, with 7 bases lying between them. The CDR3 extends over 13 amino acids. The CDR3 region has the DNA TGTGCCAGTAGTATACCTTCCGATTCACCCCTCCACTTT. Its translation: CASSIPSDSPLHF. The full variable domain, completed using reference TRBV19 and TRBJ1-6, is DGGITQSPKYLFRKEGQNVTLSCEQNLNHDAMYWYRQDPGQGLRLIYYSQIVNDFQKGDIAEGYSVSREKKESFPLTVTSAQKNPTAFYLCASSIPSDSPLHFGNGTRLTVT.